These 4 T cell receptor beta chains came from one sample sequenced in a study of T cells in Graves' hyperthyroidism and ophthalmopathy. TCR beta CDR3 regions were amplified from RNA. HTBI primers were used for first-round RT-PCR of the TCR CDR3. TCRdb re-called the multiplex PCR reads with MiXCR, one entry per CDR3 protein. The sample holds 450,000 to 500,000 distinct CDR3 sequences, approximately 23% seen once. The sequenced sample consisted of blood. These TCRs come from a woman aged 70-85 years with Graves' ophthalmopathy.

The rearrangement joins TRBV18 to TRBJ2-7; the match to TRBD2 covers 8 bases. There are 14 residues in the CDR3. Germline CDR1 is KGHSH and CDR2 is LQKENI. The junction had 6 bases not matched to a gene; V was cut back by 3 bases and J by 5 bases. The CDR3 region has the DNA TGTGCCAGCTCACCCGGGAGGGAACGGAACGAGCAGTACTTC. This gives the protein CASSPGRERNEQYF.

CDR3 sequence: CSASHQGMSRAQYF. DNA for the CDR3: TGCAGTGCTAGTCACCAGGGTATGAGCAGAGCGCAGTATTTT. The genes are TRBV20-1 and TRBJ2-3, with a tentative D call TRBD1 (5 bases). The germline gives CDR1 DFQATT, CDR2 SNEGSKA (reference sequence). V dropped 3 bases and J dropped 10 bases, with 20 bases sitting between them. The CDR3 runs 14 residues.

This clonotype showed up many times. V is TRBV2 and J is TRBJ2-2; D might be TRBD1 (5 bases). The CDR3 is 16 amino acids. Germline V gene data show CDR1 as SNHLY and CDR2 as FYNNEI. Deletions cut 3 bases from V and 7 bases from J, with 18 bases between. CDR3 amino acids: CASSEVGRDPLGELFF. CDR3 coding DNA: TGTGCCAGCAGTGAGGTGGGGCGCGATCCCCTCGGGGAGCTGTTTTTT.

Remarks on this clonotype: One end of the junction is discordant with germline, which a read error may explain. The CDR3 coding sequence is TGTGCCGGTTCGGGGCGGCAGAACACTAAAGCTTTCTTT. It encodes CAGSGRQNTKAFF. The chain has TRBV6-1 and TRBJ1-1; perhaps TRBD1 as D (5 bases). Per germline, CDR1 MNHNS and CDR2 SASEGT. There are 13 residues in the CDR3.